The T cell receptor (beta chain) described here comes from a study of cytomegalovirus exposure and HLA in healthy donors. Points from the study as a whole: Rare TCR sequences predominated, though certain public TCRs were found in many donors.

The CDR3 runs 14 residues. Germline V gene sequence: CDR1 MNHNS, CDR2 SASEGT. Deletions cut 3 bases from V and 2 bases from J, with 10 bases between. In regard to this clone: Its target is unknown.

Here immunoSEQ multiplex PCR was the method, and the copy in TCRdb shows in-frame clones only, minus some. The table shows about 98,000 clones, with 87% occurring only once. The V and J genes are TRBV6-1 and TRBJ1-2, with D hard to call. What was sequenced was PBMCs. This TCR came from a woman under 40 in good health and CMV-seronegative. CDR3 DNA sequence: TGTGCCAGCAGTGACAATACAGTGAACTATGGCTACACCTTC. This codes for CASSDNTVNYGYTF.